This TCR beta chain was observed in a study of beta chain features in type 1 diabetes. This clone appeared a few times. What it binds is not known. Notes on the study in general: The study found moderately but significantly shorter TCRB CDR3s in all four CD4+ subsets of Type 1 diabetes patients.

The CDR3 runs to 13 residues. Germline CDR1 is SGHAT and CDR2 is FQNNGV. Trimming removed 5 bases at V and 5 bases at J, with 12 bases between. Sequencing targeted expressed TCRB transcripts, as all isolated RNA had been reverse transcribed. Here immunoSEQ multiplex PCR was the method, and the copy in TCRdb shows in-frame clones only, minus some. Of some 350,000 clones in the sample, roughly 14% are singletons; the top ten hold roughly 0.016%. Sequencing used naive CD4+ T cells from blood. V and J are TRBV11-2 and TRBJ2-5; D is possibly TRBD2 (5 bases). The sequence was collected from a young woman with type 1 diabetes. Here the CDR3 reads CASSPRGVETQYF. The CDR3 nucleotides are TGTGCCAGCAGCCCCCGGGGAGTTGAGACCCAGTACTTC.